The entry that follows covers one TCR beta chain sequence. Its antigen is not identified. The data were taken from a study of PD-1 blockade in classical Hodgkin lymphoma. Time point: cycle 4 day 1 (C4D1), after about 6 weeks of nivolumab. Every single patient, without exception, relapsed after autologous stem cell transplantation, and brentuximab vedotin exposure varied. Study-level points and caveats: Exclusion covered patients beginning nivolumab under 1 year post-ASCT.

The table came from immunoSEQ multiplex PCR; TCRdb's copy has only in-frame clones and leaves some out. The sample includes more than 85,000 clones, roughly nine tenths of them seen just once. The germline V and J ends were trimmed by 0 bases and 8 bases, with 8 bases remaining between them. Per the germline V gene, CDR1 is LGHNA and CDR2 is YSLEER. This CDR3 comprises 13 residues. This clonotype was obtained from a human donor with classical Hodgkin lymphoma. The source was peripheral blood mononuclear cells (PBMCs), collected before the fourth cycle of nivolumab. This rearrangement joins TRBV4-3 to TRBJ2-1; no clear D. CDR3 residues: CASSQDMSDEQFF. The CDR3 nucleotides are TGCGCCAGCAGCCAAGATATGTCCGATGAGCAGTTCTTC.